This TCR beta chain was profiled in a study of CD8+ T cells in alopecia areata. Looking at the study overall: It was oral tofacitinib, at 5 to 10 mg twice daily, that treated patients received.

Study-wide points: TCR sharing across patients was less clear than in mice, possibly HLA-related.

Individuals with alopecia areata gave both lesional scalp punch biopsies and peripheral blood for collection. Sequencing relied on a cDNA template that was reverse transcribed from extracted RNA. Profiling relied on immunoSEQ multiplex PCR, and the TCRdb table lists in-frame clones only, not all of them. The sample lists about 69,000 clones, 55% to 65% occurring once. On this clone: What it recognizes is unknown.

CDR3 length: 13 amino acids. CDR1 is MNHEY and CDR2 is SMNVEV in the germline V gene (reference sequence). The trim removed 2 bases at V and 8 bases at J, leaving 5 bases unmatched. The chain recombines TRBV27 with TRBJ1-2, with 7 nucleotides matching TRBD1. This clonotype was sampled from a human donor with alopecia areata. Sequencing was performed on CD8+ T cells sorted from blood, taken at week 0. In DNA, the CDR3 is TGTGCCAGCAGTTTACAAGGGGGCAAAGGCTACACCTTC. Protein product: CASSLQGGKGYTF.